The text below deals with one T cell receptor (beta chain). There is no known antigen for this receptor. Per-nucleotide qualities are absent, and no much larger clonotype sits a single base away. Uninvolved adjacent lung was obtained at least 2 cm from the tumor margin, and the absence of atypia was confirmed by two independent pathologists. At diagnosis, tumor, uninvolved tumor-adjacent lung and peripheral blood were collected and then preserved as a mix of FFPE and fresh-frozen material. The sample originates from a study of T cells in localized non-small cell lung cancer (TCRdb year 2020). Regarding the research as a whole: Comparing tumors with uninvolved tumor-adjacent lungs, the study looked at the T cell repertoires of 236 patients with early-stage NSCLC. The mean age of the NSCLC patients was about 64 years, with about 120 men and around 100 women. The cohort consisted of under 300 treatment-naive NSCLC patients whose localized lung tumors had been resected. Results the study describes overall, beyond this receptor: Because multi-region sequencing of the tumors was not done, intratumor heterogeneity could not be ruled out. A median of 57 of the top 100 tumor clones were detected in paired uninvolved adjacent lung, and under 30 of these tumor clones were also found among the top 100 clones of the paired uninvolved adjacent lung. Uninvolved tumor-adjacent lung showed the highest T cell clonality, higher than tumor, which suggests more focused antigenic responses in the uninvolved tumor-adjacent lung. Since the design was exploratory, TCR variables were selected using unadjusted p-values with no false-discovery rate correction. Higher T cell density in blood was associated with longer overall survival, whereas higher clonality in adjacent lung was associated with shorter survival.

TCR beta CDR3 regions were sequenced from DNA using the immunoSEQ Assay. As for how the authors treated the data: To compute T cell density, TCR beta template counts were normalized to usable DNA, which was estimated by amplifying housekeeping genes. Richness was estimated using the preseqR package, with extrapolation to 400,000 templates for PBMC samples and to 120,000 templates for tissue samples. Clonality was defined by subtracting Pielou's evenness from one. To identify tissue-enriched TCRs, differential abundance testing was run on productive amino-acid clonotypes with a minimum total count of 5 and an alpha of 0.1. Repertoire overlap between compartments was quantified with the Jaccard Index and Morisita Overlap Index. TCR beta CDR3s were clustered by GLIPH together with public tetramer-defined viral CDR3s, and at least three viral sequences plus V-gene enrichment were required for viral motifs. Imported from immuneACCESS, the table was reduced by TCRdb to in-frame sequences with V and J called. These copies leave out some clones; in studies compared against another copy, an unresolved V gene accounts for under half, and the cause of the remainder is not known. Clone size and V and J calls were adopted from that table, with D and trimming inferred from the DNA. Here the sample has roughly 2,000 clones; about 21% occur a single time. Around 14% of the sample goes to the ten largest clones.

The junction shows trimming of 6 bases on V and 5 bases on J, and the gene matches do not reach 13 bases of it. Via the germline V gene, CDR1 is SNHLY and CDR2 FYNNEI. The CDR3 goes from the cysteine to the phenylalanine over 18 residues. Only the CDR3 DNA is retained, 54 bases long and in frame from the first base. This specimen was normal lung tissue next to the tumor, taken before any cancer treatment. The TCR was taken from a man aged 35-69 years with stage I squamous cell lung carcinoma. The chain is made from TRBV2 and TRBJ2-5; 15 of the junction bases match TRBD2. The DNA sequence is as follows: TGTGCCAGCAGCGCCGGGACTAGCGGGGGGTCGAATCCGGAGACCCAGTACTTC. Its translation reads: CASSAGTSGGSNPETQYF.